The TCR beta chain under discussion was sequenced for a study of cytomegalovirus exposure and HLA in healthy donors. Note on this clone: What it recognizes is unknown.

The PCR used 60 Vbeta and 13 Jbeta primers. Original data processing: A follow-up analysis tallied tens of millions of unique TCR beta chains, roughly 9.9 million shared. Here immunoSEQ multiplex PCR was the method, and the copy in TCRdb shows in-frame clones only, minus some. V, J and clone size are taken as reported in that table, and D and trimming were inferred from the DNA itself. Among about 110,000 clones listed, roughly 70% were seen once. Study-level points and caveats: Later findings reportedly placed an Asian-associated ancestry cluster below the approximately 670-donor mean for N-insertions. Overall, about 160 TCR beta chains were annotated as cytomegalovirus-associated. Productive status was seen about 87% or about 30% of the time for most TCR beta V segments in an earlier analysis.

CDR1 and CDR2 (germline): MDHEN, SYDVKM. Between the trimmed V and J ends, which lost 6 bases and 11 bases, there was a span of 16 bases. The length of the CDR3 is 12 residues. This TCR derives from a woman aged 40 to 50 in good health and CMV-seropositive. V is TRBV28 and J is TRBJ1-1, with a tentative D call TRBD1 (6 bases). The specimen was PBMCs. The CDR3 spells CASRGTHRDAFF. The CDR3 DNA reads as TGTGCCAGCAGGGGGACCCACAGGGATGCTTTCTTT. Together with reference TRBV28 and TRBJ1-1, the CDR3 gives the full variable domain: DVKVTQSSRYLVKRTGEKVFLECVQDMDHENMFWYRQDPGLGLRLIYFSYDVKMKEKGDIPEGYSVSREKKERFSLILESASTNQTSMYLCASRGTHRDAFFGQGTRLTVV.